The rows below give T cell receptor beta chains drawn from one sample of a study of blood T cell repertoires in COVID-19. The table came from immunoSEQ multiplex PCR; TCRdb's copy has only in-frame clones and leaves some out. The sample holds 150,000 to 200,000 clones; about 87% are singletons and the top ten take about 3%. The sequenced sample was peripheral blood. The receptors were sampled from a man aged 35-49 years with active or convalescent COVID-19. Both conserved end residues are part of each CDR3. A D gene is named only where the DNA matches it firmly.

d_call: NA
v_call: TRBV15
j_call: TRBJ2-3
cdr3_nt: TGTGCCACCAGCAGAGGCACGGTAGCTCCACCAGATACGCAGTATTTT
cdr3_aa: CATSRGTVAPPDTQYF

d_call: TRBD1
v_call: TRBV29-1
j_call: TRBJ1-1
cdr3_nt: TGCAGCGCCGGACAGGGGAACACTGAAGCTTTCTTT
cdr3_aa: CSAGQGNTEAFF

d_call: NA
v_call: TRBV28
j_call: TRBJ1-2
cdr3_nt: TGTGCCAGCAGTAAGCGGGGGGCGCAACTCCGCGGTGGCTACACCTTC
cdr3_aa: CASSKRGAQLRGGYTF

d_call: NA
v_call: TRBV15
j_call: TRBJ2-5
cdr3_nt: TGTGCCACCAGCAGAGTCGGGTTCCAAGAGACCCAGTACTTC
cdr3_aa: CATSRVGFQETQYF

d_call: TRBD1
v_call: TRBV19
j_call: TRBJ2-2
cdr3_nt: TGTGCCAGTAGTATCCCGATCGACAGGGCTGAGAACACCGGGGAGCTGTTTTTT
cdr3_aa: CASSIPIDRAENTGELFF

d_call: NA
v_call: TRBV19
j_call: TRBJ2-5
cdr3_nt: TGTGCCAGTAGTCCCCTGTACCAAGAGACCCAGTACTTC
cdr3_aa: CASSPLYQETQYF

d_call: TRBD1
v_call: TRBV5-6
j_call: TRBJ1-4
cdr3_nt: TGTGCCAGCAGCTTTATCAACAGGGGCAGTGGCGAAAAACTGTTTTTT
cdr3_aa: CASSFINRGSGEKLFF

d_call: TRBD2
v_call: TRBV11-2
j_call: TRBJ2-3
cdr3_nt: TGTGCCAGCAGAGCGGGGGTTAGCACAGATACGCAGTATTTT
cdr3_aa: CASRAGVSTDTQYF

d_call: NA
v_call: TRBV3-1/TRBV3-2
j_call: TRBJ1-5
cdr3_nt: TGTGCCAGCAGCCAAGAGAGGAGGGGCAATCAGCCCCAGCATTTT
cdr3_aa: CASSQERRGNQPQHF

d_call: NA
v_call: TRBV6-6
j_call: TRBJ1-1
cdr3_nt: TGTGCCAGCAGTTACGTGGCCAACACTGAAGCTTTCTTT
cdr3_aa: CASSYVANTEAFF

d_call: NA
v_call: TRBV12-5
j_call: TRBJ2-2
cdr3_nt: TGTGCTAGTGGTTTACAGGGTGGGACCGGGGAGCTGTTTTTT
cdr3_aa: CASGLQGGTGELFF

d_call: NA
v_call: TRBV19
j_call: TRBJ1-1
cdr3_nt: TGTGCCAGTAGTATGGACACGGTTTACACTGAAGCTTTCTTT
cdr3_aa: CASSMDTVYTEAFF

d_call: NA
v_call: TRBV30
j_call: TRBJ1-4
cdr3_nt: TGTGCCTGGCAGGGGTTTGCTAATGAAAAACTGTTTTTT
cdr3_aa: CAWQGFANEKLFF

d_call: NA
v_call: TRBV4-2
j_call: TRBJ1-4
cdr3_nt: TGTGCCAGCAGCCAAGATTTCAGGGAACGGGCTAATGAAAAACTGTTTTTT
cdr3_aa: CASSQDFRERANEKLFF

d_call: NA
v_call: TRBV4-2
j_call: TRBJ2-5
cdr3_nt: TGTGCCAGCAGCCAAGGGTACAGGGCGGACGGAGAGACCCAGTACTTC
cdr3_aa: CASSQGYRADGETQYF

d_call: TRBD1
v_call: TRBV6-2/TRBV6-3
j_call: TRBJ2-4
cdr3_nt: TGTGCCAGCAGTTACGCCCCGGGACAGGGTAATCTTCAGTACTTC
cdr3_aa: CASSYAPGQGNLQYF

d_call: TRBD1
v_call: TRBV30
j_call: TRBJ2-1
cdr3_nt: TGTGCTTGGGGGACAGGAGGCAATGAGCAGTTCTTC
cdr3_aa: CAWGTGGNEQFF

d_call: NA
v_call: TRBV5-4
j_call: TRBJ2-7
cdr3_nt: TGTGCCAGCAGCTCCGGGGGAGGAAACTACGAGCAGTACTTC
cdr3_aa: CASSSGGGNYEQYF

d_call: TRBD1
v_call: TRBV28
j_call: TRBJ2-7
cdr3_nt: TGTGCCAGCAGTTTTGCCGGACAGGGCTACGAGCAGTACTTC
cdr3_aa: CASSFAGQGYEQYF

d_call: NA
v_call: TRBV27
j_call: TRBJ2-3
cdr3_nt: TGTGCCAGCAGCAACGGGGGGCCGGGCATTCCTTTGAATACGCAGTATTTT
cdr3_aa: CASSNGGPGIPLNTQYF